These T cell receptor beta chains were read from a single sample in a study of cytomegalovirus exposure and HLA in healthy donors. Here immunoSEQ multiplex PCR was the method, and the copy in TCRdb shows in-frame clones only, minus some. Among about 180,000 clones listed, 75% to 85% were seen once. Sequenced sample: PBMCs. These receptors were collected from a man aged 18 to 29 in good health and CMV-seronegative. The CDR3 runs from the conserved cysteine through the conserved F or W. D genes are given only for firm matches. Size values are once, few and many counts, or a class for expanded clones, and some rows have none.

j_gene | len | v_gene | abundance | d_gene | CDR3aa | CDR3nt
TRBJ1-5 | 15 | TRBV6-5 | once | TRBD1 | CASSYWQGGNQPQHF | TGTGCCAGCAGTTACTGGCAGGGGGGCAATCAGCCCCAGCATTTT
TRBJ2-5 | 14 | TRBV10-1 | - | TRBD1 | CAGSRQGYQETQYF | TGCGCCGGCAGTCGACAGGGCTACCAAGAGACCCAGTACTTC
TRBJ1-1 | 13 | TRBV18 | - | - | CASSPPVSAEAFF | TGTGCCAGCTCACCACCGGTCTCGGCTGAAGCTTTCTTT
TRBJ1-2 | 13 | TRBV28 | - | - | CASRGTGNYGYTF | TGTGCCAGCAGGGGGACTGGGAACTATGGCTACACCTTC
TRBJ2-3 | 15 | TRBV7-2 | - | - | CASSRTGKGTDTQYF | TGTGCCAGCAGTAGAACAGGGAAGGGGACAGATACGCAGTATTTT
TRBJ2-1 | 15 | TRBV7-8 | once | - | CASSPVELQNNEQFF | TGTGCCAGCAGCCCCGTGGAGTTACAAAACAATGAGCAGTTCTTC
TRBJ2-2 | 15 | TRBV29-1 | - | TRBD1 | CSARTLGQATGELFF | TGCAGCGCCCGAACCTTAGGACAGGCAACCGGGGAGCTGTTTTTT
TRBJ2-7 | 14 | TRBV19 | - | - | CASSHADAGYEQYF | TGTGCCAGTAGCCATGCGGACGCGGGATACGAGCAGTACTTC
TRBJ2-7 | 11 | TRBV20-1 | - | - | CSVRTAREQYF | TGCAGTGTCAGGACTGCGCGGGAGCAGTACTTC
TRBJ1-2 | 14 | TRBV7-9 | - | - | CASSRQGQDYGYTF | TGTGCCAGCAGTAGGCAGGGTCAAGACTATGGCTACACCTTC
TRBJ2-7 | 13 | TRBV7-3 | - | TRBD1 | CASSHTGVHEQYF | TGTGCCAGCAGCCATACAGGGGTACACGAGCAGTACTTC
TRBJ2-3 | 16 | TRBV11-2 | - | TRBD2 | CASSLEIAGNTDTQYF | TGTGCCAGCAGCTTAGAAATAGCGGGGAACACAGATACGCAGTATTTT
TRBJ1-1 | 13 | TRBV27 | - | - | CASQRVPSTEAFF | TGTGCCAGTCAGAGGGTTCCCAGCACTGAAGCTTTCTTT
TRBJ1-1 | 16 | TRBV6-6 | - | TRBD1 | CASIDRAGALNTEAFF | TGTGCCAGCATCGACAGGGCAGGGGCCTTGAACACTGAAGCTTTCTTT
TRBJ1-1 | 15 | TRBV28 | - | TRBD1 | CASRVHRTGNTEAFF | TGTGCCAGCAGGGTACATCGGACAGGGAATACTGAAGCTTTCTTT
TRBJ1-6 | 18 | TRBV6-1 | - | - | CASSEPPERGSYNSPLHF | TGTGCCAGCAGTGAACCCCCGGAGCGGGGCTCCTATAATTCACCCCTCCACTTT
TRBJ1-2 | 14 | TRBV11-2 | - | - | CASSLGGEGYGYTF | TGTGCCAGCAGCTTAGGGGGGGAGGGCTATGGCTACACCTTC
TRBJ2-1 | 18 | TRBV15 | - | - | CATSRGRGRGSSYNEQFF | TGTGCCACCAGCAGAGGTAGGGGGCGGGGTAGCTCCTACAATGAGCAGTTCTTC
TRBJ2-5 | 17 | TRBV9 | - | - | CASSVRPTAPSGETQYF | TGTGCCAGCAGCGTAAGGCCTACCGCTCCTTCAGGGGAGACCCAGTACTTC
TRBJ2-5 | 12 | TRBV2 | few | TRBD2 | CASRTGGETQYF | TGTGCCAGCAGAACGGGGGGGGAGACCCAGTACTTC
TRBJ2-1 | 18 | TRBV4-2 | - | TRBD2 | CASSQELAGGTKYNEQFF | TGTGCCAGCAGCCAAGAGCTAGCGGGAGGCACTAAATACAATGAGCAGTTCTTC
TRBJ1-6 | 15 | TRBV7-6 | - | - | CASSLVRARDSPLHF | TGTGCCAGCAGCTTAGTACGTGCTCGGGATTCACCCCTCCACTTT
TRBJ2-7 | 17 | TRBV28 | - | TRBD2 | CASTPWVAGASPYEQYF | TGTGCCAGCACCCCGTGGGTAGCGGGAGCGAGCCCCTACGAGCAGTACTTC
TRBJ1-2 | 13 | TRBV28 | - | TRBD1 | CASSGQGLWGYTF | TGTGCCAGCAGTGGACAGGGGTTGTGGGGCTACACCTTC
TRBJ1-5 | 17 | TRBV7-8 | - | - | CASSPAARVSVSQPQHF | TGTGCCAGCAGCCCCGCGGCCAGGGTGAGTGTCAGTCAGCCCCAGCATTTT
TRBJ1-5 | 13 | TRBV6-1 | - | - | CASRIIRGQPQHF | TGTGCCAGCAGGATAATCAGGGGACAGCCCCAGCATTTT
TRBJ1-2 | 13 | TRBV5-6 | - | - | CASSFDEGHRRTF | TGTGCCAGCAGCTTCGATGAGGGCCACAGAAGAACCTTC
TRBJ2-7 | 16 | TRBV7-3 | - | - | CASSPNPGTSTYEQYF | TGTGCCAGCAGCCCCAACCCCGGGACATCGACCTACGAGCAGTACTTC
TRBJ2-7 | 11 | TRBV28 | once | - | CASSSEFEQYF | TGTGCCAGCAGTTCTGAGTTCGAGCAGTACTTC
TRBJ2-5 | 15 | TRBV5-1 | - | TRBD2 | CASSLAGGRPETQYF | TGCGCCAGCAGCTTAGCGGGAGGACGCCCCGAGACCCAGTACTTC
TRBJ1-1 | 14 | TRBV6-5 | - | - | CASSKTGTNTEAFF | TGTGCCAGCAGCAAAACAGGGACAAACACTGAAGCTTTCTTT
TRBJ1-2 | 16 | TRBV5-1 | - | TRBD1 | CASSLDRDRGSYGYTF | TGCGCCAGCAGCTTGGACCGGGACAGGGGGAGCTATGGCTACACCTTC
TRBJ2-3 | 15 | TRBV19 | few | - | CASSMVGVRTDTQYF | TGTGCCAGTAGTATGGTGGGAGTGAGGACAGATACGCAGTATTTT
TRBJ2-3 | 15 | TRBV6-4 | - | - | CASSDSAAVTDTQYF | TGTGCCAGCAGTGACTCCGCCGCAGTCACAGATACGCAGTATTTT
TRBJ2-2 | 19 | TRBV19 | - | TRBD2 | CASSIGKGGLAGITGELFF | TGTGCCAGTAGTATAGGAAAAGGTGGACTAGCGGGGATCACCGGGGAGCTGTTTTTT
TRBJ2-3 | 15 | TRBV28 | - | TRBD2 | CASLTSGRFTDTQYF | TGTGCCAGCCTCACTAGCGGGAGATTCACAGATACGCAGTATTTT
TRBJ1-2 | 13 | TRBV9 | - | TRBD1 | CASSTNRGNGYTF | TGTGCCAGCAGCACCAACAGGGGGAATGGCTACACCTTC
TRBJ2-4 | 17 | TRBV4-1 | once | TRBD1 | CARYRGAYEGAKNIQYF | TGCGCCAGGTACAGGGGGGCATACGAGGGGGCCAAAAACATTCAGTACTTC
TRBJ2-3 | 17 | TRBV9 | - | TRBD2 | CASSVDPSGGVTDTQYF | TGTGCCAGCAGCGTAGATCCTAGCGGGGGGGTCACAGATACGCAGTATTTT
TRBJ1-2 | 14 | TRBV6-5 | few | - | CASSRTVTNYGYTF | TGTGCCAGCAGTAGGACAGTAACTAACTATGGCTACACCTTC
TRBJ1-5 | 15 | TRBV19 | - | TRBD1 | CASYRGFGSNQPQHF | TGTGCCAGTTACAGGGGATTCGGGAGCAATCAGCCCCAGCATTTT
TRBJ1-4 | 12 | TRBV5-1 | few | - | CASRQPNEKLFF | TGCGCCAGCCGACAGCCTAATGAAAAACTGTTTTTT
TRBJ1-6 | 17 | TRBV4-1 | - | - | CASSQDAQAAFNSPLHF | TGCGCCAGCAGCCAAGACGCCCAAGCGGCTTTTAATTCACCCCTCCACTTT
TRBJ2-5 | 13 | TRBV30 | - | - | CAWTPWAQETQYF | TGTGCCTGGACCCCCTGGGCTCAAGAGACCCAGTACTTC
TRBJ2-3 | 16 | TRBV15 | - | - | CATSRGGRRSLDTQYF | TGTGCCACCAGCAGAGGCGGTAGGCGCTCCCTGGATACGCAGTATTTT
TRBJ1-2 | 13 | TRBV6-5 | - | TRBD1 | CASSSSDRGGYTF | TGTGCCAGCAGTTCCTCGGACAGGGGTGGCTACACCTTC
TRBJ2-1 | 16 | TRBV28 | - | - | CASSPSGAGVWNEQFF | TGTGCCAGCAGTCCTTCGGGGGCGGGAGTGTGGAATGAGCAGTTCTTC
TRBJ1-1 | 15 | TRBV7-9 | - | TRBD1 | CASSLGGQGITEAFF | TGTGCCAGCAGCTTAGGGGGACAGGGGATCACTGAAGCTTTCTTT
TRBJ1-1 | 16 | TRBV6-6 | - | TRBD1 | CASSSGGQLINTEAFF | TGTGCCAGCAGTTCCGGGGGACAGCTAATAAACACTGAAGCTTTCTTT
TRBJ2-7 | 16 | TRBV28 | - | TRBD2 | CASSPPLAGGPYEQYF | TGTGCCAGCAGTCCCCCACTAGCGGGGGGACCCTACGAGCAGTACTTC
TRBJ2-7 | 14 | TRBV9 | - | TRBD2 | CASSVEGGSDEQYF | TGTGCCAGCAGCGTAGAAGGCGGGAGCGACGAGCAGTACTTC
TRBJ2-2 | 16 | TRBV5-1 | - | TRBD1 | CASSFRTGRNTGELFF | TGCGCCAGCAGCTTCAGGACAGGGCGGAACACCGGGGAGCTGTTTTTT
TRBJ2-2 | 14 | TRBV2 | - | - | CASSEADTTGELFF | TGTGCCAGCAGTGAAGCGGACACAACCGGGGAGCTGTTTTTT
TRBJ2-5 | 12 | TRBV4-1 | few | - | CASSMREGTQYF | TGCGCCAGCAGCATGAGAGAGGGGACCCAGTACTTC
TRBJ1-1 | 13 | TRBV10-3 | - | - | CAIIVGEGTEAFF | TGTGCCATCATAGTCGGGGAAGGCACTGAAGCTTTCTTT